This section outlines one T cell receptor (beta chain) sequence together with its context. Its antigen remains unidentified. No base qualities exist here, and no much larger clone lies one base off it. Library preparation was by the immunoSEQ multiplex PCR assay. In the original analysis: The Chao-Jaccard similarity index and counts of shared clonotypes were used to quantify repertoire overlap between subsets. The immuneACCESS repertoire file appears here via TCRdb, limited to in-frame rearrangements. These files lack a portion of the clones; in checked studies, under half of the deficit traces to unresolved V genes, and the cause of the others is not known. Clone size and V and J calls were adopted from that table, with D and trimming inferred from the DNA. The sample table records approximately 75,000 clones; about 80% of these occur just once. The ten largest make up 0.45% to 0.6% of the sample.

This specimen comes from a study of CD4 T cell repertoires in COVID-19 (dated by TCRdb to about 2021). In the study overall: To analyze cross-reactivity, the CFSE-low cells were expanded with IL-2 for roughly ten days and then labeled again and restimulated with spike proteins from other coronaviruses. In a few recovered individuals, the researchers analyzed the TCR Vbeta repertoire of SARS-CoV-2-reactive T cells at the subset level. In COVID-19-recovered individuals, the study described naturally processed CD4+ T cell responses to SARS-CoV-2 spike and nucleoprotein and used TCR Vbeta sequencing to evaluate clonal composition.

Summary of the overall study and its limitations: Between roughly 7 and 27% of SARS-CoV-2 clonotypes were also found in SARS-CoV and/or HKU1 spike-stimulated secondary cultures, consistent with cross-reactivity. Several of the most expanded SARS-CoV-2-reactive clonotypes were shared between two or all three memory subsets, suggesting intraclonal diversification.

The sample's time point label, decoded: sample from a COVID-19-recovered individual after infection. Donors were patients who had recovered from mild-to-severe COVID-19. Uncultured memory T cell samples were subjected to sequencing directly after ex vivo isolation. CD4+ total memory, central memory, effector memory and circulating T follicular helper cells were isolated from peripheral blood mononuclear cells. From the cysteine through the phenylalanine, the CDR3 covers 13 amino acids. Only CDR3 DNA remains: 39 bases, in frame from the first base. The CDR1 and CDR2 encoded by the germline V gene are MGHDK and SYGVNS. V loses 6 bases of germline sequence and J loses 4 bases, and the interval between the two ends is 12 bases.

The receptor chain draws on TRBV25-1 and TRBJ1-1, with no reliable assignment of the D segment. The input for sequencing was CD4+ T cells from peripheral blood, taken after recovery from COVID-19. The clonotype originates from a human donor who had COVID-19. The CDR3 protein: CASRLTVSTEAFF. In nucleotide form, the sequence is TGTGCCAGCAGATTGACCGTGAGCACTGAAGCTTTCTTT. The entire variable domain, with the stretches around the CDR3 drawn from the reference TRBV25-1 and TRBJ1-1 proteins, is EADIYQTPRYLVIGTGKKITLECSQTMGHDKMYWYQQDPGMELHLIHYSYGVNSTEKGDLSSESTVSRIRTEHFPLTLESARPSHTSQYLCASRLTVSTEAFFGQGTRLTVV.